One and the same sample provided the 7 T cell receptor beta chains below, sequenced in a study of Graves' ophthalmopathy and Graves' hyperthyroidism. For repertoire sequencing, the TCR beta CDR3 regions were amplified from RNA transcripts. Amplification began with first-round RT-PCR using HTBI primers, then second-round multiplex PCR was performed. TCRdb independently ran MiXCR on the multiplex PCR reads; one entry per CDR3 protein. This sample has 300,000 to 500,000 distinct CDR3 sequences, with 15% found just once. The sample comprised peripheral blood. All receptors come from a young woman with stable Graves' hyperthyroidism.

This clonotype was seen only a few times. J is TRBJ2-2 and V is TRBV5-1; D gene unclear. Trimming took off 0 bases at V and 2 bases at J, with 8 bases between the two ends. Germline V lookup: CDR1 SGHRS, CDR2 YFSETQ. The CDR3 totals 15 residues. The CDR3 loop is CASSLVLGNTGELFF. CDR3 in DNA: TGCGCCAGCAGCTTGGTTCTGGGTAACACCGGGGAGCTGTTTTTT.

Ten or more counts support this clonotype. The gene calls are TRBV29-1 and TRBJ1-1, with D maybe TRBD1 (6 bases). The germline CDR1 and CDR2 sequences are SQVTM and ANQGSEA. With 4 bases removed from V and 0 bases from J, the gap between germline ends came to 6 bases. There are 12 residues in the CDR3. The CDR3 spells CSVGDMNTEAFF. CDR3 DNA: TGCAGCGTTGGGGACATGAACACTGAAGCTTTCTTT.

There are many counts of this clonotype. This rearrangement joins TRBV12-3 or TRBV12-4 to TRBJ1-1, with no clear D. V lost 2 bases to trimming and J lost 1 base, with 11 bases between them. The CDR3 is 15 residues long. The CDR3 region has the DNA TGTGCCAGCAGTTTAATAGGAGGGAGGAACACTGAAGCTTTCTTT. This encodes CASSLIGGRNTEAFF.

This clonotype was counted a few times. The V call is TRBV3-1, the J call TRBJ2-5, with D perhaps matching TRBD1 (5 bases). CDR1 LGHDT and CDR2 YNNKEL come from the germline V gene (reference sequence). Trimming took 4 bases from V and 1 from J, leaving 13 bases between them. The CDR3 extends over 15 amino acids. The CDR3 DNA sequence: TGTGCCAGCAGCCCCAATGGGGCTAGCCAAGAGACCCAGTACTTC. Residues: CASSPNGASQETQYF.

This clonotype occurred many times. The rearrangement joins TRBV7-8 to TRBJ1-3, with D uncertain. Trimming took off 5 bases at V and 7 bases at J, with 18 bases between the two ends. Germline lookup yields CDR1 SGHVS and CDR2 FQNEAQ. The CDR3 covers 15 residues. DNA of the CDR3: TGTGCCAGCAGCCCAGAGGCAGTATTTCGGAACACCATATATTTT. It translates to CASSPEAVFRNTIYF.

This clonotype was found many times. The chain links TRBV5-1 to TRBJ1-1, with D possibly being TRBD1 (5 bases). The germline V gene has CDR1 SGHRS and CDR2 YFSETQ. The CDR3 covers 14 residues. Trimming cost V 2 bases and J 6 bases, with 14 bases left between them. The CDR3, as DNA: TGCGCCAGCAGCTTATTGGACGAAGGGGCTGAAGCTTTCTTT. The encoded protein is CASSLLDEGAEAFF.

In this sample, this clonotype turned up many times. The chain employs TRBV12-3 or TRBV12-4 and TRBJ1-2; D ambiguous. The V end lost 7 bases, the J end lost 4 bases, and 19 bases lay between the germline ends. The CDR3 contains 15 residues. The CDR3 bases are TGTGCCAGCACCTCGACGTCACTTGACGGCTATGGCTACACCTTC. It yields the protein CASTSTSLDGYGYTF.